Each of the 21 T cell receptor beta chains below was sequenced from the same sample in a study of CD8 T cells in ankylosing spondylitis. Study conclusions and caveats: What appeared characteristic of ankylosing spondylitis blood was a TCR beta motif of several highly homologous variants.

No cognate antigen is known for these TCRs. TCRdb passed the 5' RACE reads through MiXCR, listing each CDR3 protein once. Seen here are about 220,000 distinct CDR3 sequences, about 7.3% observed once, and the top ten hold 14%. Sequencing input: blood, either unsorted or a sorted T cell fraction (not recorded which). These receptors all stem from a male donor with ankylosing spondylitis.

This clonotype was recorded many times. Mismatch with germline at one junction end may stem from a read error. The CDR3 spells CASSPGLAGIQF. The CDR3 DNA reads as TGCGCCAGCAGCCCAGGACTAGCGGGAATTCAGTTC. V gene TRBV4-1 combines with J gene TRBJ2-7; 12 bases agree with TRBD2. The CDR3 is 12 residues long. The V gene's germline CDR1 is MGHRA and CDR2 YSYEKL.

V gene TRBV12-3 or TRBV12-4 combines with J gene TRBJ1-5; unclear D gene. CDR3 size: 15 residues. The germline V and J ends were trimmed by 5 bases and 3 bases, with 14 bases remaining between them. The CDR3 coding sequence is TGTGCCAGCAGTCCAACCGACGGGTCCAATCAGCCCCAGCATTTT. It specifies CASSPTDGSNQPQHF.

There are a few counts of this clonotype. This chain links TRBV7-8 with TRBJ2-4; D gene ambiguous. The CDR3 consists of 15 residues. Germline V gene sequence: CDR1 SGHVS, CDR2 FQNEAQ. Trimming took 5 bases from V and 1 from J, leaving 12 bases between them. CDR3 in amino acids: CASSPPLGAKNIQYF. In DNA form, the CDR3 reads TGTGCCAGCAGCCCGCCCTTGGGGGCCAAAAACATTCAGTACTTC.

This clonotype has just a few counts. This chain links TRBV20-1 with TRBJ1-5; D gene uncertain. Trimming removed 3 bases at V and 6 bases at J, with 15 bases between. The CDR3 extends over 14 amino acids. The germline V gene has CDR1 DFQATT and CDR2 SNEGSKA (reference sequence). CDR3 sequence (DNA): TGCAGTGCTAGGGCAGGTTGGGCACTTCAGCCCCAGCATTTT. This encodes CSARAGWALQPQHF.

This clonotype has ten or more counts. The chain recombines TRBV5-1 with TRBJ2-1; maybe TRBD2 (6 bases). V lost 3 bases to trimming and J lost 2 bases, with 9 bases between them. The CDR3 extends over 14 amino acids. From germline, CDR1 is SGHRS and CDR2 YFSETQ. CDR3 bases: TGCGCCAGCAGCTCGGGAGAGACCTACAATGAGCAGTTCTTC. Amino acids: CASSSGETYNEQFF.

This clonotype showed up many times. Here the CDR3 DNA reads TGCGCCAGCAGCTCCAAAGCGGGAGGGCCAGGGGACAATGAGCAGTTCTTC. Translated, it gives CASSSKAGGPGDNEQFF. V and J are TRBV5-1 and TRBJ2-1; 10 bases line up with TRBD2. The CDR3 is 17 amino acids. Germline CDR1 and CDR2: SGHRS and YFSETQ. Trimming cost V 3 bases and J 5 bases; bases outside gene matches: 11.

The table lists this clonotype with many counts. V is TRBV12-3 or TRBV12-4 and J is TRBJ2-2; D might be TRBD2 (6 bases). Trimming pared 1 base from V and 4 bases from J, leaving 13 bases between. The CDR3 contains 16 residues. The CDR3 protein is CASSLVREWSTGELFF. CDR3 nucleotide sequence: TGTGCCAGCAGTTTAGTTCGGGAGTGGAGCACCGGGGAGCTGTTTTTT.

At least ten counts were recorded for this clonotype. The V gene is TRBV21-1, the J gene TRBJ2-3; the D segment call TRBD1 is taken from the table without a DNA check. TRBV21-1 is a recognized pseudogene. This CDR3 has 20 residues. The CDR3: CASSKGPNKRQGQFTDTQYF. The CDR3, as DNA: TGTGCCAGCAGCAAAGGCCCCAACAAAAGACAGGGACAGTTCACAGATACGCAGTATTTT.

The rearrangement uses TRBV7-2 and TRBJ2-1; 8 bases are a match to TRBD2. CDR1 and CDR2 (germline): SGHTA, FQGNSA. The CDR3 is made up of 17 amino acids. V was pared by 4 bases and J by 8 bases, with 16 bases of the junction left unmatched. CDR3 coding DNA: TGTGCCAGCAGCTACCCCCCTTTTACCGGGGGGGAAGATGAGCAGTTCTTC. It codes for CASSYPPFTGGEDEQFF.

This clonotype was detected many times. This chain links TRBV4-3 with TRBJ2-2, with D unresolved. Germline V gene data show CDR1 as LGHNA and CDR2 as YSLEER. Trimming took off 4 bases at V and 1 base at J, with 10 bases between the two ends. This CDR3 is 15 amino acids long. The CDR3 DNA follows: TGCGCCAGCAGCCCCCAGAACCTGAACACCGGGGAGCTGTTTTTT. As protein: CASSPQNLNTGELFF.

This chain joins TRBV24-1 and TRBJ2-6, with TRBD1 as a possible D gene (5 bases). The V gene's germline CDR1 is KGHDR and CDR2 SFDVKD. V was trimmed by 4 bases and J by 5 bases, leaving 20 bases between them. The CDR3 extends over 18 amino acids. The CDR3 DNA is TGTGCCACCAGTGAAGGGGCTCGGCGGACCTCACGGGCCAACGTCCTGACTTTC. Encoded protein: CATSEGARRTSRANVLTF.

The table lists this clonotype with many counts. V gene TRBV7-9 combines with J gene TRBJ2-7; D might be TRBD1 or TRBD2, each matching 5 bases. Deletions cut 6 bases from V and 3 bases from J, with 12 bases between. Per the germline V gene, CDR1 is SEHNR and CDR2 is FQNEAQ (reference sequence). The CDR3 spans 13 residues. The CDR3 region is CASSSGAFYEQYF. The CDR3, as DNA: TGTGCCAGCAGTTCCGGGGCGTTCTACGAGCAGTACTTC.

This clonotype was seen ten or more times. The V call is TRBV6-2 or TRBV6-3, the J call TRBJ1-2; no clear D gene. V was cut by 2 bases and J by 0 bases, with 4 bases left in between. This CDR3 has 13 residues. The germline gives CDR1 MNHEY, CDR2 SVGEGT. The CDR3 DNA reads as TGTGCCAGCAGTTACCACACTAACTATGGCTACACCTTC. Amino acids: CASSYHTNYGYTF.

This clonotype has a count of ten or more. The genes are TRBV7-9 and TRBJ2-3; D ambiguous. V lost 3 bases and J lost 6, with 10 bases in between. In germline, CDR1 is SEHNR, CDR2 FQNEAQ (reference sequence). The CDR3 runs to 13 residues. The CDR3 loop is CASSLIVGDTQYF. CDR3 sequence (DNA): TGTGCCAGCAGCTTGATAGTTGGGGATACGCAGTATTTT.

This chain uses TRBV27 with TRBJ2-1; 11 bases match TRBD2. V shed 3 bases and J 8 bases; nucleotides not matched to a gene: 6. The CDR3 spans 15 residues. The germline V gene has CDR1 MNHEY and CDR2 SMNVEV (reference sequence). The CDR3 region is CASSFLAGGPYEQFF. Here the CDR3 DNA reads TGTGCCAGCAGTTTTTTAGCGGGAGGGCCCTATGAGCAGTTCTTC.

This chain joins TRBV5-1 and TRBJ2-1, with D tentatively TRBD2 (5 bases). This CDR3 contains 12 residues. Germline-derived CDR1 and CDR2 are SGHRS and YFSETQ. Trimming took off 2 bases at V and 9 bases at J, with 9 bases between the two ends. This CDR3 reads CASSLGSREQFF. In nucleotides, the CDR3 is TGCGCCAGCAGCTTAGGGAGTCGTGAGCAGTTCTTC. Full variable domain (missing parts from reference TRBV5-1 and TRBJ2-1): KAGVTQTPRYLIKTRGQQVTLSCSPISGHRSVSWYQQTPGQGLQFLFEYFSETQRNKGNFPGRFSGRQFSNSRSEMNVSTLELGDSALYLCASSLGSREQFFGPGTRLTVL.

The chain couples TRBV7-9 to TRBJ2-1; no reliable D call. V shed 1 base and J shed 3 bases, with 13 bases lying between them. Germline V gene data show CDR1 as SEHNR and CDR2 as FQNEAQ (reference sequence). The CDR3 has 16 amino acids. The DNA for the CDR3 is TGTGCCAGCAGCTTAGAGGCGGCCAGCTTCTACAATGAGCAGTTCTTC. This codes for CASSLEAASFYNEQFF.

The chain employs TRBV27 and TRBJ1-1, with a weak D call TRBD1 (5 bases). The germline gives CDR1 MNHEY, CDR2 SMNVEV (reference sequence). Deletions cut 0 bases from V and 4 bases from J, with 12 bases between. CDR3 length: 15 amino acids. The DNA for the CDR3 is TGTGCCAGCAGTTTATCGGCCGGGGCCGTCACTGAAGCTTTCTTT. Translation gives CASSLSAGAVTEAFF.

There are a few counts of this clonotype. The J gene is TRBJ2-1, the V gene TRBV25-1; tentatively, D is TRBD1 (6 bases). The germline CDR1 and CDR2 sequences are MGHDK and SYGVNS. Trimming stripped 4 bases from V and 7 bases from J, with 11 bases between. The CDR3 runs to 13 residues. The CDR3 spells CASSVQGWNEQFF. CDR3 nucleotides: TGTGCCAGCAGTGTTCAGGGGTGGAATGAGCAGTTCTTC.

At least ten counts were recorded for this clonotype. The chain joins TRBV4-3 to TRBJ2-3; possibly TRBD2 for D (5 bases). This CDR3 is built from 15 residues. Germline V gene data show CDR1 as LGHNA and CDR2 as YSLEER. V was pared by 1 base and J by 3 bases, with 11 bases between. DNA for the CDR3: TGCGCCAGCAGCCAAGGCATTCGGGGAACAGATACGCAGTATTTT. This codes for CASSQGIRGTDTQYF.

J is TRBJ2-3 and V is TRBV20-1; 15 positions agree with TRBD2. CDR1 and CDR2 (germline): DFQATT, SNEGSKA (reference sequence). Unmatched junction bases numbered 10, after V lost 6 bases and J lost 0 bases. The CDR3 runs to 18 residues. CDR3 in amino acids: CSATAGTSGGHSTDTQYF. CDR3 nucleotide sequence: TGCAGTGCAACAGCGGGGACTAGCGGGGGGCATAGCACAGATACGCAGTATTTT.